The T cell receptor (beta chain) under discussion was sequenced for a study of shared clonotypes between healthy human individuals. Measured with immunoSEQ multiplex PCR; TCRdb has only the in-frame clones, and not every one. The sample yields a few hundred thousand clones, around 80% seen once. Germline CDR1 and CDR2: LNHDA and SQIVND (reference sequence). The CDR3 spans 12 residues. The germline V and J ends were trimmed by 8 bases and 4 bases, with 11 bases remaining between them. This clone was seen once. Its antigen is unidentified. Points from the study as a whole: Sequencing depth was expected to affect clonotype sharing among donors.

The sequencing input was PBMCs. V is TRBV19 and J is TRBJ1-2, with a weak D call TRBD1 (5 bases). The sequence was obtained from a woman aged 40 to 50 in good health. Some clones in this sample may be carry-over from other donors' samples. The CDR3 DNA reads TGTGCCAGTTCACAGGATCCCTATGGCTACACCTTC. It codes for CASSQDPYGYTF.